The 5 T cell receptor beta chains below all came from one sample that was sequenced in a study of T-cell memory formation after mild COVID-19. TCRdb reanalysed the 5' RACE reads using MiXCR and keeps one entry per CDR3 protein. The repertoire holds about 390,000 distinct CDR3 sequences, roughly 15% seen once, with 20% to 25% in the top ten. Sequenced input: PBMCs or a T cell subset sorted from them (not recorded which). The receptor source for this set is a man aged 18 to 35 who had mild COVID-19 (a few samples of this study predate the infection). Cell type and time point are not known.

The chain carries TRBV10-2 and TRBJ2-7, with TRBD1 as a possible D gene (6 bases). CDR3 size: 13 residues. Germline loops: CDR1 WSHSY, CDR2 SAAADI. V lost 10 bases and J 2 bases, leaving 15 bases between the germline ends. CDR3 coding DNA: TGCGCCATCGTCGACAGGCGTACCTACGAGCAGTACTTC. This encodes CAIVDRRTYEQYF.

This sequence joins TRBV20-1 and TRBJ1-3; D is undetermined. Trimming took off 3 bases at V and 2 bases at J, with 8 bases between the two ends. The CDR3 sequence is 13 residues long. The V gene's germline CDR1 is DFQATT and CDR2 SNEGSKA (reference sequence). The CDR3 is CSASRGTGNTIYF. The CDR3 nucleotides are TGCAGTGCTAGCCGGGGTACTGGAAACACCATATATTTT.

The DNA for the CDR3 is TGTGCCAGCAGCTTAAGCGGGGGGGGAGCAGATACGCAGTATTTT. This codes for CASSLSGGGADTQYF. The genes are TRBV5-6 and TRBJ2-3; TRBD2 matches 10 bases. The length of the CDR3 is 15 residues. Germline loops: CDR1 SGHDT, CDR2 YYEEEE. V shed 2 bases, J shed 4 bases, and the junction held 4 bases outside the gene matches. Full variable domain (outside the CDR3, taken from reference TRBV5-6 and TRBJ2-3): DAGVTQSPTHLIKTRGQQVTLRCSPKSGHDTVSWYQQALGQGPQFIFQYYEEEERQRGNFPDRFSGHQFPNYSSELNVNALLLGDSALYLCASSLSGGGADTQYFGPGTRLTVL.

This clonotype was seen more than once but under ten times. J is TRBJ2-3 and V is TRBV20-1; possibly TRBD1 for D (6 bases). V was pared by 5 bases and J by 5 bases, with 14 bases between. From germline, CDR1 is DFQATT and CDR2 SNEGSKA (reference sequence). The CDR3 has 13 residues. The CDR3 nucleotides are TGCAGTGCTGGCCAGCAGGGGAGAGATACGCAGTATTTT. This encodes CSAGQQGRDTQYF.

This clonotype turned up a few times. The chain combines TRBV6-2 or TRBV6-3 with TRBJ1-5; TRBD1 is a possible D gene (6 bases). V was trimmed by 2 bases and J by 0 bases, leaving 8 bases between them. The germline gives CDR1 MNHEY, CDR2 SVGEGT. The CDR3 totals 15 residues. The CDR3 reads CASSYGQYSNQPQHF. In DNA, the CDR3 is TGTGCCAGCAGTTACGGACAGTATAGCAATCAGCCCCAGCATTTT.